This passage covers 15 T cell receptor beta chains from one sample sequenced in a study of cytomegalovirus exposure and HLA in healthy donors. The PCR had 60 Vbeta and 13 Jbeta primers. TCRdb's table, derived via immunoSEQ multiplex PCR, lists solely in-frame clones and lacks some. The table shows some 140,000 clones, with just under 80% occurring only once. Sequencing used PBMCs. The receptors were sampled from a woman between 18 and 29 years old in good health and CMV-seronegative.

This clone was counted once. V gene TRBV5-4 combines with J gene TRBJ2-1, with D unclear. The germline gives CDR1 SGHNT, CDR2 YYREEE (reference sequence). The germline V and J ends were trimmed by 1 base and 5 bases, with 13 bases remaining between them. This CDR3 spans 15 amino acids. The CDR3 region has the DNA TGTGCCAGCAGCTTGTCTGGAGCCCCAGACAATGAGCAGTTCTTC. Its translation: CASSLSGAPDNEQFF.

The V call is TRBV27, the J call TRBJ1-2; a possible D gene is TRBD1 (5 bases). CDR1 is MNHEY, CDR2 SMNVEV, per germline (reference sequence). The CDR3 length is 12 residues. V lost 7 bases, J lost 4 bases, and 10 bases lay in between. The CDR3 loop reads CASTRDFYGYTF. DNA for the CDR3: TGTGCCAGCACCCGGGACTTCTATGGCTACACCTTC.

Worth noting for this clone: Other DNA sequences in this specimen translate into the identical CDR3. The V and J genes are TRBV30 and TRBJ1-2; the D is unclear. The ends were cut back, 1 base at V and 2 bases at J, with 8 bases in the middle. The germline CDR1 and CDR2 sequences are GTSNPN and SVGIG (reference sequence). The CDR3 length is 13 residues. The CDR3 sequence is CAWSASANYGYTF. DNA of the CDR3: TGTGCCTGGAGTGCCAGTGCCAACTATGGCTACACCTTC.

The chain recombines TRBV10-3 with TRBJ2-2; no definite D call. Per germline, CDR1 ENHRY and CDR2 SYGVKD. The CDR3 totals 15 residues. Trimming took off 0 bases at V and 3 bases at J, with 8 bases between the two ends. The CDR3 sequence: CAISESGHDTGELFF. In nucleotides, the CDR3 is TGTGCCATCAGTGAGTCGGGCCACGACACCGGGGAGCTGTTTTTT.

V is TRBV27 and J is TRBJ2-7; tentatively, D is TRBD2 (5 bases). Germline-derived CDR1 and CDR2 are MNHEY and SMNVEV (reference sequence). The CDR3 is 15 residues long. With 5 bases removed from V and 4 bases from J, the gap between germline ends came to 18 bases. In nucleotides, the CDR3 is TGTGCCAGCAGTCGCTCAGCGGCCCCCCCTTACGAGCAGTACTTC. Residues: CASSRSAAPPYEQYF.

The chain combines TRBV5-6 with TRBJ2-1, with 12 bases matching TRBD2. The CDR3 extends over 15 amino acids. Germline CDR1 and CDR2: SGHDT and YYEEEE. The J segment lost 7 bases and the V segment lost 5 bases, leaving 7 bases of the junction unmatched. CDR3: CASSPTSGRWNEQFF. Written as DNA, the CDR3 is TGTGCCAGCAGTCCGACTAGCGGGAGATGGAATGAGCAGTTCTTC.

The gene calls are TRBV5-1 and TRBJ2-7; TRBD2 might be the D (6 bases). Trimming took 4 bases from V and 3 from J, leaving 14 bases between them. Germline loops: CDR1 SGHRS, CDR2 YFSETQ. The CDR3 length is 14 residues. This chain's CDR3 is CASSPGDGIYEQYF. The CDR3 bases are TGCGCCAGCAGCCCGGGGGACGGAATCTACGAGCAGTACTTC.

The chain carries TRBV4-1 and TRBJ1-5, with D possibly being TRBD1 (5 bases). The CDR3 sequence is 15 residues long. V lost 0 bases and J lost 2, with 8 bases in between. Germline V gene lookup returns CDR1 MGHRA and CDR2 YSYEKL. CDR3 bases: TGCGCCAGCAGCCAAGATCCGGGGGGCAATCAGCCCCAGCATTTT. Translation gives CASSQDPGGNQPQHF.

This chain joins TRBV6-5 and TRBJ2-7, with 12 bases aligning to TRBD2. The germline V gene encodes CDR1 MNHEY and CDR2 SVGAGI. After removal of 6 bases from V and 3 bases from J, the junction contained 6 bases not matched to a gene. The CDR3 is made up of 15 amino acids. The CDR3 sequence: CASSSLTSGGYEQYF. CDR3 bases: TGTGCCAGCAGCTCACTGACTAGCGGGGGCTACGAGCAGTACTTC.

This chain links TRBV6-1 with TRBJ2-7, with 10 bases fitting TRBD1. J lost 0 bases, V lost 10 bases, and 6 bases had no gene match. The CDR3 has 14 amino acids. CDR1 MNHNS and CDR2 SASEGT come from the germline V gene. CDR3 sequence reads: CATSGTGVSYEQYF. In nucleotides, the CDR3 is TGTGCCACCTCCGGGACAGGGGTCTCCTACGAGCAGTACTTC.

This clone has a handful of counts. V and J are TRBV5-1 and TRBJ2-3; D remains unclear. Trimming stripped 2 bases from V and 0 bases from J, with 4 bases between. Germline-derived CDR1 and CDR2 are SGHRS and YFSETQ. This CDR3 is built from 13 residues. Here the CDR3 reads CASSLSSTDTQYF. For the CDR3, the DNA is TGCGCCAGCAGCTTATCTAGCACAGATACGCAGTATTTT.

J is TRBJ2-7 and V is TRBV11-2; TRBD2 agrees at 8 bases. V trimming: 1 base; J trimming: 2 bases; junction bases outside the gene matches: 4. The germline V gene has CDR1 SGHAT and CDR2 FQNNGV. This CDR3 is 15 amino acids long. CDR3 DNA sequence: TGTGCCAGCAGCTTAGGGCCGGGACTAGCCTACGAGCAGTACTTC. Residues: CASSLGPGLAYEQYF.

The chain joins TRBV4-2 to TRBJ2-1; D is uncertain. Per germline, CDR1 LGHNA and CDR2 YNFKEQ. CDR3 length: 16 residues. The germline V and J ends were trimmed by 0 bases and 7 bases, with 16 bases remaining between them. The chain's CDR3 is CASSQDPGSFGNEQFF. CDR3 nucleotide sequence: TGTGCCAGCAGCCAAGATCCAGGCTCTTTTGGGAATGAGCAGTTCTTC.

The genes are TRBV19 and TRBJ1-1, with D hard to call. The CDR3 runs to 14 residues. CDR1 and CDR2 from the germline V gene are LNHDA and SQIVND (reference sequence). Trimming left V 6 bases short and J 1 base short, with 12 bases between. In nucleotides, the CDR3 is TGTGCCAGTAGCCACGACGGGTCGAACACTGAAGCTTTCTTT. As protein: CASSHDGSNTEAFF.

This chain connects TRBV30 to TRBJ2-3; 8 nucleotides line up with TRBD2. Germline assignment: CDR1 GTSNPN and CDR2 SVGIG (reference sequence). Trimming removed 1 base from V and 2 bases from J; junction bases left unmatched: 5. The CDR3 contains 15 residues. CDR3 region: CAWSGVAGTTDTQYF. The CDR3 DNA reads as TGTGCCTGGAGTGGAGTAGCGGGGACCACAGATACGCAGTATTTT.